This TCR beta chain appears in the sequencing data of a study of prognosis after radiotherapy for stage I lung cancer. Overall study: Stage I non-small cell lung cancer patients were enrolled between April 2018 and 2019. With about a dozen men and 5 or 6 women, the cohort's median age was 74.5 years, range roughly 53–95. It was considered that all non-small cell lung cancer patients were medically inoperable.

Two-round multiplex PCR, the amplification method, yielded TCR beta CDR3 from genomic DNA. First-round PCR amplification was performed with primers specific to each TRBV and TRBJ gene. TCRdb processed the multiplex PCR reads anew with MiXCR; each CDR3 protein has one entry. The table includes around 28,000 distinct CDR3 sequences, around 48% detected once. The germline V and J ends were trimmed by 0 bases and 9 bases, with 17 bases remaining between them. This CDR3 contains 14 residues. The germline CDR1 and CDR2 sequences are DFQATT and SNEGSKA (reference sequence). The input for sequencing was PBMCs, taken before or after stereotactic body radiation therapy (not recorded which). The sequence was obtained from a donor aged 50 or older with non-small cell lung cancer. This chain uses TRBV20-1 with TRBJ1-2; D is unclear. The CDR3 nucleotides are TGCAGTGCTAGAGATCTCAGGCGGCTAAAATGCTACACCTTC. It specifies CSARDLRRLKCYTF.